One and the same sample provided the 8 T cell receptor beta chains below, sequenced in a study of tumor-infiltrating lymphocytes in primary liver carcinoma (dated by TCRdb to 2017 to 2019). Sequenced on an Illumina HiSeq 2500. Using a constant-region primer and ProtoScript II reverse transcriptase, TCRbeta-specific cDNA was reverse-transcribed from around 520 ng total RNA. Construction of the TCRbeta libraries relied on three nested rounds of multiplex PCR, following a slightly modified ARM-PCR procedure. The first two PCR rounds used multiplex TRBV1-TRBV30 forward primers with a Cbeta reverse primer, each for around 10 cycles. TCRdb reprocessing: public reads trimmed at Q25 with fastp, clones called with MiXCR, in-frame beta chains kept. Entries are consolidated by CDR3 protein sequence, retaining the most common genes and DNA. The sample records about 180,000 distinct CDR3 sequences, 50% to 75% of which are singletons. Of the sample, approximately 67% is held by the ten largest clones.

RNA from unsorted whole blood was extracted with TRIzol reagent, and germline DNA was obtained with the DNeasy Blood & Tissue kit. The source material was peripheral blood. The receptors derive from a man aged 40-50 years with primary liver carcinoma and hepatitis B virus infection.

A word on this clonotype: A much larger clone lies a single base off, so this may be a read error. V usage is TRBV10-3 and J usage is TRBJ2-5; D is perhaps TRBD2 (6 bases). Germline CDR1 and CDR2: ENHRY and SYGVKD. The CDR3 consists of 11 residues. The CDR3 coding sequence is TGTGCCATCAGTTGGGGGGAGAACCAGTACTTC. It specifies CAISWGENQYF.

A word on this clonotype: Relative to the germline gene, one junction end is altered; a read error may explain this. The chain has TRBV6-5 and TRBJ2-1; 14 positions match TRBD2. Germline values: CDR1 MNHEY, CDR2 SVGAGI. This CDR3 is built from 19 residues. The CDR3 nucleotides read TGTGCCAGCGGTTACTTGACTAGCGGGAGGGCCTACCGAAACAATGAGCAGTTCTTC. Translated, it gives CASGYLTSGRAYRNNEQFF.

Note on this clonotype: This clone may be a read error of a much larger clone one base away. The V and J genes are TRBV29-1 and TRBJ2-6, with D possibly matching TRBD2 (5 bases). In germline, CDR1 is SQVTM, CDR2 ANQGSEA. The V and J ends lost 6 bases and 8 bases respectively, with 14 bases between them. The length of the CDR3 is 13 residues. This CDR3 is CSVPSSGTNVLTF. CDR3 nucleotide sequence: TGCAGCGTGCCATCTTCCGGGACCAACGTCCTGACTTTC. Drawing the rest from reference TRBV29-1 and TRBJ2-6, the complete variable domain is SAVISQKPSRDICQRGTSLTIQCQVDSQVTMMFWYRQQPGQSLTLIATANQGSEATYESGFVIDKFPISRPNLTFSTLTVSNMSPEDSSIYLCSVPSSGTNVLTFGAGSRLTVL.

In the case of this clonotype: The junction shows a germline mismatch at one end, possibly a read error. This CDR3 is CTISESSSSSYEQYF. For the CDR3, the DNA is TGTACCATCAGTGAGTCGTCGTCATCCTCCTACGAGCAGTACTTC. The gene calls are TRBV10-3 and TRBJ2-7; D is uncertain. Germline lookup yields CDR1 ENHRY and CDR2 SYGVKD. CDR3 size: 15 residues.

This clonotype appeared a few times. The genes are TRBV4-1 and TRBJ2-2; 9 positions match TRBD2. CDR1 MGHRA and CDR2 YSYEKL come from the germline V gene. The CDR3 covers 17 residues. With V trimmed by 1 base and J by 7 bases, 10 bases remained unmatched. CDR3 bases: TGCGCCAGCAGCCAAGGGGGATTAGCGGGAGAGAGCGGGGAGCTGTTTTTT. Protein product: CASSQGGLAGESGELFF.

The chain combines TRBV4-1 with TRBJ1-3; TRBD1 agrees at 8 bases. The germline CDR1 and CDR2 sequences are MGHRA and YSYEKL. V shed 1 base, J shed 4 bases, and the junction held 3 bases outside the gene matches. The CDR3 loop spans 15 amino acids. In DNA, the CDR3 is TGCGCCAGCAGCCAAGCGAGGACAGGGGGAAACACCATATATTTT. Its protein product is CASSQARTGGNTIYF.

This clonotype has ten or more counts. The CDR3: CASSLVYYEQYF. The CDR3 DNA is TGTGCCAGCAGCTTAGTTTACTACGAGCAGTACTTC. The V gene is TRBV11-2, the J gene TRBJ2-7; the D is unclear. The CDR3 is 12 amino acids. Germline-derived CDR1 and CDR2 are SGHAT and FQNNGV. The V gene lost 1 base and the J gene lost 3 bases, with 4 bases spanning the gap.

A note on this clonotype: At one end the junction does not follow the germline gene, possibly because of a read error. This sequence joins TRBV6-2 or TRBV6-3 and TRBJ2-7, with 9 positions matching TRBD2. The CDR3 extends over 15 amino acids. Germline V gives CDR1 MNHEY, CDR2 SVGEGT. DNA of the CDR3: TGTGTCAGCAGGCCAGTAGCGGGAGATCCCGACGAGCAGTACTTC. The encoded protein is CVSRPVAGDPDEQYF.